Presented here are 21 T cell receptor beta chains from one specimen sequenced in a study of identical twins. Via MiXCR, TCRdb re-called the 5' RACE reads, giving one row per CDR3 protein. The sample shows 450,000 or so distinct CDR3 sequences, about 24% of them seen only once. The same data also contributed to another study, on T cells expressing NK-cell markers.

The sequenced sample consisted of CD4+ T cells sorted from blood. Every receptor here comes from a woman younger than 30 in good health.

The rearrangement links TRBV19 to TRBJ1-2; TRBD1 aligns across 7 bases. This CDR3 spans 15 amino acids. V lost 7 bases and J lost 2; bases outside the gene matches: 10. CDR1 and CDR2 (germline): LNHDA, SQIVND (reference sequence). CDR3 protein: CASTIRGQTNYGYTF. The CDR3 bases are TGTGCCAGTACCATCCGGGGACAGACCAACTATGGCTACACCTTC.

CDR3 DNA sequence: TGCAGTGCTAGATGGATGGGGGGCCTAAAGTCCTACAATGAGCAGTTCTTC. Amino acid sequence: CSARWMGGLKSYNEQFF. The chain links TRBV20-1 to TRBJ2-1; either TRBD1 or TRBD2 may fit D (6 bases each). Germline V gives CDR1 DFQATT, CDR2 SNEGSKA (reference sequence). Trimming took 2 bases from V and 1 from J, leaving 18 bases between them. CDR3 size: 17 residues.

This clonotype was seen only a few times. The V and J genes are TRBV6-5 and TRBJ1-2, with D possibly TRBD1 on 6 matching bases. This CDR3 is 15 amino acids long. Germline CDR1 is MNHEY and CDR2 is SVGAGI. Trimming left V 2 bases short and J 5 bases short, with 15 bases between. CDR3 bases: TGTGCCAGCAGTTACCGCAACATACAGGGTTATGGCTACACCTTC. Its translation is CASSYRNIQGYGYTF.

The chain is built from TRBV6-5 and TRBJ2-5; the D is unclear. CDR3 size: 15 residues. V was clipped by 4 bases and J by 2 bases, with 14 bases between them. Germline CDR1 reads MNHEY; CDR2 reads SVGAGI. The CDR3 loop reads CASSSRQTQQETQYF. In nucleotides, the CDR3 is TGTGCCAGCAGTTCCAGACAAACCCAACAAGAGACCCAGTACTTC.

The chain has TRBV27 and TRBJ2-7; 8 bases are shared with TRBD1. J gave up 2 bases and V 3 bases, and 3 bases lay outside the gene matches. The CDR3 runs to 14 residues. CDR1 and CDR2 (germline): MNHEY, SMNVEV (reference sequence). The CDR3 region has the DNA TGTGCCAGCAGTTTCGGGGACAGGCCCTACGAGCAGTACTTC. This sequence encodes CASSFGDRPYEQYF.

This clonotype was observed a handful of times. CDR3 region: CASSFGGFSYEQYF. The CDR3 DNA reads TGTGCCAGCAGCTTTGGCGGTTTCTCCTACGAGCAGTACTTC. The chain links TRBV7-2 to TRBJ2-7, with D uncertain. V was clipped by 3 bases and J by 0 bases, with 9 bases between them. This CDR3 is 14 amino acids long. The V gene's germline CDR1 is SGHTA and CDR2 FQGNSA.

This clonotype has a handful of counts. The chain has TRBV20-1 and TRBJ2-5, with D possibly called TRBD1 or TRBD2 (5 bases each). Germline values: CDR1 DFQATT, CDR2 SNEGSKA (reference sequence). The CDR3 contains 13 residues. Trimming removed 1 base at V and 6 bases at J, with 12 bases between. In DNA form, the CDR3 reads TGCAGTGCTAGAGGTTATGGGGGAAAGACCCAGTACTTC. This translates into CSARGYGGKTQYF.

This chain links TRBV6-1 with TRBJ2-7; 7 bases fit TRBD2. The V gene's germline CDR1 is MNHNS and CDR2 SASEGT. This CDR3 comprises 15 residues. J lost 2 bases, V lost 9 bases, and 13 bases had no gene match. CDR3 region: CASSPAWGGPYEQYF. CDR3 DNA sequence: TGTGCCAGTAGCCCTGCTTGGGGGGGACCCTACGAGCAGTACTTC.

This chain uses TRBV15 with TRBJ2-1; D possibly corresponds to TRBD2 (5 bases). The CDR3 covers 13 residues. Germline CDR1 LNHNV, CDR2 YYDKDF (reference sequence). V was pared by 6 bases and J by 6 bases, with 12 bases between. CDR3 in amino acids: CATREEAGNEQFF. The DNA for the CDR3 is TGTGCCACCAGGGAAGAGGCGGGCAATGAGCAGTTCTTC.

The V gene is TRBV7-2, the J gene TRBJ2-2; 8 bases align to TRBD2. V was pared by 6 bases and J by 8 bases, with 14 bases of the junction left unmatched. CDR1 is SGHTA and CDR2 is FQGNSA in the germline V gene. This CDR3 spans 16 amino acids. The CDR3 loop is CASRLWGSGSKGELFF. Written as DNA, the CDR3 is TGTGCCAGCAGGCTCTGGGGGAGCGGGAGTAAGGGGGAGCTGTTTTTT.

The chain links TRBV20-1 to TRBJ2-5; a possible D gene is TRBD2 (6 bases). Trimming left V 5 bases short and J 2 bases short, with 15 bases between. There are 14 residues in the CDR3. Germline lookup yields CDR1 DFQATT and CDR2 SNEGSKA (reference sequence). The CDR3 DNA sequence: TGCAGTGCTGGGGCGGGGACTTTACAAGAGACCCAGTACTTC. This sequence encodes CSAGAGTLQETQYF.

The J gene is TRBJ2-1, the V gene TRBV20-1; tentatively, D is TRBD2 (5 bases). The V gene's germline CDR1 is DFQATT and CDR2 SNEGSKA (reference sequence). The V end lost 6 bases, the J end lost 5 bases, and 11 bases lay between the germline ends. CDR3 size: 12 residues. CDR3 bases: TGCAGTGCAGGACTCCTAGACAATGAGCAGTTCTTC. Its protein is CSAGLLDNEQFF.

This clonotype was recorded a few times. This chain uses TRBV20-1 with TRBJ2-1; 9 positions agree with TRBD2. Per germline, CDR1 DFQATT and CDR2 SNEGSKA (reference sequence). Germline trimming cut 5 bases from V and 8 bases from J; bases unmatched to any gene: 4. The CDR3 runs to 12 residues. The CDR3 DNA follows: TGCAGTGCTGATAGCGGGAGCGATGAGCAGTTCTTC. Protein product: CSADSGSDEQFF.

This clonotype occurred a few times. The chain combines TRBV10-3 with TRBJ2-7; 8 bases are shared with TRBD1. This CDR3 has 13 residues. CDR1 is ENHRY and CDR2 is SYGVKD in the germline V gene. With 6 bases clipped from V and 5 bases from J, the junction kept 6 bases outside the gene matches. CDR3 nucleotides: TGTGCCATCAGGATACAGGGGGTCCACGAGCAGTACTTC. Residues: CAIRIQGVHEQYF.

Only one count was recorded for this clonotype. The junction and the germline gene differ at one end; a read error may be behind it. The chain couples TRBV20-1 to TRBJ1-1; D unresolved. There are 12 residues in the CDR3. The germline V gene encodes CDR1 DFQATT and CDR2 SNEGSKA (reference sequence). The CDR3 DNA follows: TGCAGTGCTAGACGGGTGGACCCTGAAGATTTCTTT. Translation gives CSARRVDPEDFF.

The V gene is TRBV5-5, the J gene TRBJ2-2; D unresolved. The CDR3 has 15 residues. The ends were cut back, 5 bases at V and 2 bases at J, with 13 bases in the middle. The germline CDR1 and CDR2 sequences are SGHKS and YYEKEE (reference sequence). CDR3 DNA sequence: TGTGCCAGCAGGCCAATTGCTACAAACACCGGGGAGCTGTTTTTT. Residues: CASRPIATNTGELFF.

A few counts support this clonotype. The rearrangement joins TRBV6-1 to TRBJ2-1, with a tentative D call TRBD2 (5 bases). CDR1 and CDR2 (germline): MNHNS, SASEGT. The CDR3 consists of 13 residues. Trimming took 8 bases from V and 5 from J, leaving 13 bases between them. The CDR3 reads CASGLSTNNEQFF. The CDR3, as DNA: TGTGCCAGCGGACTCTCAACTAACAATGAGCAGTTCTTC.

This clonotype was counted only a few times. The chain joins TRBV15 to TRBJ2-3; D possibly corresponds to TRBD2 (7 bases). V was clipped by 1 base and J by 2 bases, with 16 bases between them. Germline V CDR1 and CDR2: LNHNV, YYDKDF (reference sequence). This CDR3 has 17 amino acids. CDR3 protein: CATSRGAAGANTDTQYF. As DNA, the CDR3 is TGTGCCACCAGCAGAGGAGCCGCGGGGGCTAACACAGATACGCAGTATTTT. Looking up the rest from reference TRBV15 and TRBJ2-3 gives the full variable domain: DAMVIQNPRYQVTQFGKPVTLSCSQTLNHNVMYWYQQKSSQAPKLLFHYYDKDFNNEADTPDNFQSRRPNTSFCFLDIRSPGLGDTAMYLCATSRGAAGANTDTQYFGPGTRLTVL.

In this sample, this clonotype turned up many times. This chain connects TRBV11-2 to TRBJ2-7, with D tentatively TRBD1 (5 bases). Trimming removed 5 bases at V and 3 bases at J, with 8 bases between. The CDR3 sequence is 12 residues long. Germline CDR1 SGHAT, CDR2 FQNNGV. The CDR3 is CASSRQLYEQYF. CDR3 in DNA: TGTGCCAGCAGCAGACAGCTCTACGAGCAGTACTTC.

The chain joins TRBV4-3 to TRBJ2-6, with a possible D match to TRBD1 (6 bases). The length of the CDR3 is 16 residues. Germline CDR1 and CDR2: LGHNA and YSLEER. Trimming stripped 0 bases from V and 2 bases from J, with 8 bases between. DNA for the CDR3: TGCGCCAGCAGCCAAGAATGGGGGCCTGGGGCCAACGTCCTGACTTTC. As protein: CASSQEWGPGANVLTF.

The chain joins TRBV28 to TRBJ2-7, with TRBD1 as a possible D gene (5 bases). V lost 6 bases and J lost 5, with 11 bases in between. Germline values: CDR1 MDHEN, CDR2 SYDVKM. The CDR3 extends over 12 amino acids. DNA for the CDR3: TGTGCCAGCAGCGTTAGGGGAAACGAGCAGTACTTC. Encoded protein: CASSVRGNEQYF. The entire variable domain, with the rest obtained from reference TRBV28 and TRBJ2-7, is as follows: DVKVTQSSRYLVKRTGEKVFLECVQDMDHENMFWYRQDPGLGLRLIYFSYDVKMKEKGDIPEGYSVSREKKERFSLILESASTNQTSMYLCASSVRGNEQYFGPGTRLTVT.